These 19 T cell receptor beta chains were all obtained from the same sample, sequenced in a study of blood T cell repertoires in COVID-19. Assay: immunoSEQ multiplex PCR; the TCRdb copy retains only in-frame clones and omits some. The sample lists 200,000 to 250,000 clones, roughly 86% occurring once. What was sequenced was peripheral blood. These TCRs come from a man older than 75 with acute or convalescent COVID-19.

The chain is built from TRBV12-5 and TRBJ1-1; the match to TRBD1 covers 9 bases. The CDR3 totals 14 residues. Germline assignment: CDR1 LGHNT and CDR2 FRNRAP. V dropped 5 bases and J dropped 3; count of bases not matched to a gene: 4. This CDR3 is CASGPGQGHTEAFF. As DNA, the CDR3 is TGTGCTAGTGGTCCAGGACAGGGGCACACTGAAGCTTTCTTT.

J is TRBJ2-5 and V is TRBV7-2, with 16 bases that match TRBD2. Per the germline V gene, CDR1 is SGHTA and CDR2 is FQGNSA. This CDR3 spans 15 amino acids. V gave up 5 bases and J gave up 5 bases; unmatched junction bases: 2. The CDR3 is CASSGTSGRGETQYF. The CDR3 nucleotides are TGTGCCAGCAGCGGGACTAGCGGGAGGGGGGAGACCCAGTACTTC.

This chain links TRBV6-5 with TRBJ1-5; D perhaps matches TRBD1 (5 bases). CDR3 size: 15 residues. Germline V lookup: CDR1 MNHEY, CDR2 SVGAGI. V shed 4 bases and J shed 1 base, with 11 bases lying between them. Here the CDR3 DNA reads TGTGCCAGCAGTTCCGGGGGAAGGAGCAATCAGCCCCAGCATTTT. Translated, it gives CASSSGGRSNQPQHF.

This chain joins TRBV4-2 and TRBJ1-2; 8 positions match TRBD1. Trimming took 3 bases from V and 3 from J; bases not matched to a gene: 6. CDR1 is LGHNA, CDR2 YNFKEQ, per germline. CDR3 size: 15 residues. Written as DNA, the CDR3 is TGTGCCAGCAGCCACGCAGGGGGCGCGGACTATGGCTACACCTTC. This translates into CASSHAGGADYGYTF.

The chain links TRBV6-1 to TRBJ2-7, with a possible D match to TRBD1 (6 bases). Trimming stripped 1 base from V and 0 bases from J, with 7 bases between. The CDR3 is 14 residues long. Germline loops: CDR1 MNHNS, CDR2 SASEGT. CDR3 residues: CASSEDRDSYEQYF. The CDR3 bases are TGTGCCAGCAGTGAAGACAGGGACTCCTACGAGCAGTACTTC.

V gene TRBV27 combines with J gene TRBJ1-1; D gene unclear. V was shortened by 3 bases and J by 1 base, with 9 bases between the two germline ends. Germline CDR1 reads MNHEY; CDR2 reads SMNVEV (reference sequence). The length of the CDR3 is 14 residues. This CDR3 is CASSLMGANTEAFF. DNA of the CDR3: TGTGCCAGCAGTTTGATGGGAGCGAACACTGAAGCTTTCTTT.

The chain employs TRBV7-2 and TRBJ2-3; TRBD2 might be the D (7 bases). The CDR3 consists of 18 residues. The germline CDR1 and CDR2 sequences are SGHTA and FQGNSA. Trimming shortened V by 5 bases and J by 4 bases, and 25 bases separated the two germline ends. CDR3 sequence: CASSRIGGRTVPPDTQYF. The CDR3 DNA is TGTGCCAGCAGCCGCATCGGGGGGAGGACAGTGCCACCAGATACGCAGTATTTT.

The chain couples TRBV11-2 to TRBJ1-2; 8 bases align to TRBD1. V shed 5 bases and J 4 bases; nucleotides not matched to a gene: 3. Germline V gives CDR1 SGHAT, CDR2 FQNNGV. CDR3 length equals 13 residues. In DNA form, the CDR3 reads TGTGCCAGCAGCCAGGACAGGGTCTATGGCTACACCTTC. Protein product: CASSQDRVYGYTF.

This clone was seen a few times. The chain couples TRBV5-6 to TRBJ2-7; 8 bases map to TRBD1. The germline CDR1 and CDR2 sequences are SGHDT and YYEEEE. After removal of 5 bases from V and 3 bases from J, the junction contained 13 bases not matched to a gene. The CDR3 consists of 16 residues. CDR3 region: CASSQRGLTGDYEQYF. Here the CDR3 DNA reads TGTGCCAGCAGTCAGAGGGGATTGACAGGGGACTACGAGCAGTACTTC.

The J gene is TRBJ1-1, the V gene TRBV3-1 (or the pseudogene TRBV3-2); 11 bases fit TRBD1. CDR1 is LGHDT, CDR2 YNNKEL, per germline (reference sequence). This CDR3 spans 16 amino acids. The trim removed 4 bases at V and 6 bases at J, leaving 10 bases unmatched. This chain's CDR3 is CASSPGGTGGRAEAFF. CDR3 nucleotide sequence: TGTGCCAGCAGCCCCGGAGGGACAGGGGGAAGGGCTGAAGCTTTCTTT.

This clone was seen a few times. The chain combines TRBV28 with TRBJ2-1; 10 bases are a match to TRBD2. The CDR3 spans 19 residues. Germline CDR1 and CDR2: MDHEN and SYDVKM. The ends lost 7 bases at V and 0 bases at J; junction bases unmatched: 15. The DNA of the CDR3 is TGTGCCAGCATCGGAGCGGGAGGGCCCACAACAAGCTCCTACAATGAGCAGTTCTTC. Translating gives CASIGAGGPTTSSYNEQFF.

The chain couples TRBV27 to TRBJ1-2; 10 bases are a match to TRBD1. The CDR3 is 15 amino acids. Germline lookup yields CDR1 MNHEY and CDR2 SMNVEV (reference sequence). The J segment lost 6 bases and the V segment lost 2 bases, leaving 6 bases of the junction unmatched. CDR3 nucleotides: TGTGCCAGCAGTTTAACGGGACAGGGGTTGGATGGCTACACCTTC. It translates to CASSLTGQGLDGYTF.

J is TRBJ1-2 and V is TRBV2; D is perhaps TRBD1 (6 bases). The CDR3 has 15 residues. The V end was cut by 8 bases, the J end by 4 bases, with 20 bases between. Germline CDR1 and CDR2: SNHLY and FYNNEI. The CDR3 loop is CASRTALLPIYGYTF. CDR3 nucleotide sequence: TGTGCCAGCCGGACAGCCCTCCTCCCTATCTATGGCTACACCTTC. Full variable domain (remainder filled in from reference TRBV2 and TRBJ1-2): EPEVTQTPSHQVTQMGQEVILRCVPISNHLYFYWYRQILGQKVEFLVSFYNNEISEKSEIFDDQFSVERPDGSNFTLKIRSTKLEDSAMYFCASRTALLPIYGYTFGSGTRLTVV.

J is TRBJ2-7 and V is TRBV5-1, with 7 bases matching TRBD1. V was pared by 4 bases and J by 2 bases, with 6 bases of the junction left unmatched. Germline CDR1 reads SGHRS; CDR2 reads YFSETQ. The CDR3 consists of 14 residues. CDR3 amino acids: CASSVTGIAYEQYF. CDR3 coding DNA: TGCGCCAGCAGCGTGACAGGGATCGCCTACGAGCAGTACTTC.

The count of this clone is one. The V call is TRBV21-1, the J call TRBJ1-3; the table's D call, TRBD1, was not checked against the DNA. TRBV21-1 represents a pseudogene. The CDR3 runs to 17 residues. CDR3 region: CASSKDGQGARGNTIYF. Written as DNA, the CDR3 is TGTGCCAGCAGCAAAGACGGACAGGGGGCGCGAGGAAACACCATATATTTT.

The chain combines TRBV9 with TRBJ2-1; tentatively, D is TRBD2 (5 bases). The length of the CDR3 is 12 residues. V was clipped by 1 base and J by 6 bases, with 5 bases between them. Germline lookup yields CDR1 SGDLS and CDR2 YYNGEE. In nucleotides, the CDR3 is TGTGCCAGCAGCGTACTAGCCAATGAGCAGTTCTTC. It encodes CASSVLANEQFF.

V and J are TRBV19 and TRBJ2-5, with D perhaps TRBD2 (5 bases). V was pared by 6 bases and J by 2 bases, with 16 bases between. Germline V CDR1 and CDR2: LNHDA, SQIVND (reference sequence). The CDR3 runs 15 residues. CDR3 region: CASSSEGVGQETQYF. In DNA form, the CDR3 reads TGTGCCAGTAGCTCCGAGGGAGTGGGGCAAGAGACCCAGTACTTC.

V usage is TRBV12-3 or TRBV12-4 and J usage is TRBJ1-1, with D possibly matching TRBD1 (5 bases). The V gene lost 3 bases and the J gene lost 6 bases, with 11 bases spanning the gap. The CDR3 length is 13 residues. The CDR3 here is CASSLAWGAEAFF. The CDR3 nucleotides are TGTGCCAGCAGTTTGGCTTGGGGGGCTGAAGCTTTCTTT.

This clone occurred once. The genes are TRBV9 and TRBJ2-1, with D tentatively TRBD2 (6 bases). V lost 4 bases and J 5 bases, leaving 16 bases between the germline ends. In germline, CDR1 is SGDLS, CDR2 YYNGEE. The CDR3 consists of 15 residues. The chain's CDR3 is CASSRIAVPNNEQFF. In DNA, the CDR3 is TGTGCCAGCAGCAGAATAGCGGTTCCTAACAATGAGCAGTTCTTC.